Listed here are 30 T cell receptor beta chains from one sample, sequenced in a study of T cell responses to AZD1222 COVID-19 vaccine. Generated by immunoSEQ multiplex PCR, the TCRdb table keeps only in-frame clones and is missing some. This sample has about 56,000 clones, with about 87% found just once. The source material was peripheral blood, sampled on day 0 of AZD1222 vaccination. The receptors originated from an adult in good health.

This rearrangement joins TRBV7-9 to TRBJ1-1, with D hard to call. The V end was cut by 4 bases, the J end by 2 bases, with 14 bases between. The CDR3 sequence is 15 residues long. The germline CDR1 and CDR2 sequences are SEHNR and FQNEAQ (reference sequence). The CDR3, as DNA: TGTGCCAGCAGCTCGGGTGGGAGAGGAAACACTGAAGCTTTCTTT. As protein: CASSSGGRGNTEAFF.

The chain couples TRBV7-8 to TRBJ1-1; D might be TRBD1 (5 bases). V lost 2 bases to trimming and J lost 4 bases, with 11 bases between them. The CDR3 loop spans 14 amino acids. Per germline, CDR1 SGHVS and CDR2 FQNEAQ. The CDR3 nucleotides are TGTGCCAGCAGCTTATCTAGTAGGGGCACTGAAGCTTTCTTT. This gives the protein CASSLSSRGTEAFF.

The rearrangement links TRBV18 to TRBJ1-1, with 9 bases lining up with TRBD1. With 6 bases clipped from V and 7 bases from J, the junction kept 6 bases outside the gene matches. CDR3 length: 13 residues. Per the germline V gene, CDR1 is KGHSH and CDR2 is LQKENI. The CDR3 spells CASSLQGASEAFF. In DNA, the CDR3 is TGTGCCAGCTCTTTACAGGGGGCTAGTGAAGCTTTCTTT.

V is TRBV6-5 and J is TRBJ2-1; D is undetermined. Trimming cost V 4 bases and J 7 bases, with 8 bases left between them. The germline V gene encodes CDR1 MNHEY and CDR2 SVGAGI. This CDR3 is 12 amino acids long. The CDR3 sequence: CASSSTPNEQFF. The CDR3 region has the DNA TGTGCCAGCAGTTCGACTCCGAATGAGCAGTTCTTC.

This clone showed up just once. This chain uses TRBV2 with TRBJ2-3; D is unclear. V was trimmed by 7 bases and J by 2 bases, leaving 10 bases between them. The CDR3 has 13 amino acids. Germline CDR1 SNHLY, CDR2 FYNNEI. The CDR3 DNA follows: TGTGCCAGCATCCCCGCCTACACAGATACGCAGTATTTT. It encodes CASIPAYTDTQYF.

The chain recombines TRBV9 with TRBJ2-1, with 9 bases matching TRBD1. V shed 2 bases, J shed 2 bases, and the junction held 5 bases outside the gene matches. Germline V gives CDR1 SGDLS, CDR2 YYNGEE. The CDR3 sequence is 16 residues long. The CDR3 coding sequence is TGTGCCAGCAGCGTTTTAACAGGGGGCGCCTACAATGAGCAGTTCTTC. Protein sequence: CASSVLTGGAYNEQFF.

Here the CDR3 DNA reads TGTGCCAGCACCCGAATGCCAAGCACAGATACGCAGTATTTT. Translation: CASTRMPSTDTQYF. This chain links TRBV7-8 with TRBJ2-3, with no clear D. V was trimmed by 7 bases and J by 0 bases, leaving 11 bases between them. CDR1 and CDR2 from the germline V gene are SGHVS and FQNEAQ. This CDR3 has 14 residues.

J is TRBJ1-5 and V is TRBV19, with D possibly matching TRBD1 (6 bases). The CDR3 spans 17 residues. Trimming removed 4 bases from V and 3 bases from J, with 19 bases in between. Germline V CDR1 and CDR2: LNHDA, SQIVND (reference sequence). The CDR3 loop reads CASSTEYPGGYNQPQHF. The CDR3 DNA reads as TGTGCCAGTAGTACTGAATACCCCGGGGGCTACAATCAGCCCCAGCATTTT. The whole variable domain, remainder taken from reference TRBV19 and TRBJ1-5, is DGGITQSPKYLFRKEGQNVTLSCEQNLNHDAMYWYRQDPGQGLRLIYYSQIVNDFQKGDIAEGYSVSREKKESFPLTVTSAQKNPTAFYLCASSTEYPGGYNQPQHFGDGTRLSIL.

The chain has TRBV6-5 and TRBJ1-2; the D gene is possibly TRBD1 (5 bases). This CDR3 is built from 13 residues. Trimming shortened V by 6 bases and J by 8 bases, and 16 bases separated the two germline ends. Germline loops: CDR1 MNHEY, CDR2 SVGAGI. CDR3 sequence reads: CASSTSGAGGYTF. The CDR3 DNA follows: TGTGCCAGCAGCACCAGCGGGGCGGGGGGCTACACCTTC.

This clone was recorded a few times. CDR3 nucleotides: TGTGCCAGCAAGGTGGGAGGGCCCGCAGATACGCAGTATTTT. Protein sequence: CASKVGGPADTQYF. The chain links TRBV2 to TRBJ2-3; 7 bases fit TRBD2. V gave up 7 bases and J gave up 4 bases; unmatched junction bases: 8. CDR1 SNHLY and CDR2 FYNNEI come from the germline V gene. The CDR3 has 14 residues.

The CDR3 coding sequence is TGCGCCAGCAGCCAAGGACTACGCGAAAAACTGTTTTTT. Residues: CASSQGLREKLFF. The gene calls are TRBV4-1 and TRBJ1-4; D gene uncertain. The CDR3 contains 13 residues. Trimming stripped 1 base from V and 8 bases from J, with 8 bases between. CDR1 is MGHRA and CDR2 is YSYEKL in the germline V gene.

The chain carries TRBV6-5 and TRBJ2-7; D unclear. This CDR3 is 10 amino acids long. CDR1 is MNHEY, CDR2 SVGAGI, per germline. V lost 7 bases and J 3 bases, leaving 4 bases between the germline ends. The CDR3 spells CASKDYEQYF. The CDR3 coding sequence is TGTGCCAGCAAGGACTACGAGCAGTACTTC.

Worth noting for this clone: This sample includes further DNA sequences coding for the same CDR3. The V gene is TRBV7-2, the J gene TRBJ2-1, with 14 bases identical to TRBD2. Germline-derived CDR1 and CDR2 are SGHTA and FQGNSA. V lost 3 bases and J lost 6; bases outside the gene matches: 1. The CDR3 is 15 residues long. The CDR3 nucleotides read TGTGCCAGCAGCTTGGGACTAGCGGGAGTCAATGAGCAGTTCTTC. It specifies CASSLGLAGVNEQFF.

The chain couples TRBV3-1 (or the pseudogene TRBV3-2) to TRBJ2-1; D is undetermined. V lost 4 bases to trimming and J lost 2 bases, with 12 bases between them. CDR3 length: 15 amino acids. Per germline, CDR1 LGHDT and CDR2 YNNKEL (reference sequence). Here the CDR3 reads CASSPTRTAYNEQFF. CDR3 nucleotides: TGTGCCAGCAGCCCTACCCGGACCGCCTACAATGAGCAGTTCTTC.

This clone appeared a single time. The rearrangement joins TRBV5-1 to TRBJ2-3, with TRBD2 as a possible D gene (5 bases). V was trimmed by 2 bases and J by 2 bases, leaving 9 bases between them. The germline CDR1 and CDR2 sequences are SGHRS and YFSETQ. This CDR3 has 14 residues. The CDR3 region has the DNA TGCGCCAGCAGCTTACAGCGGTCCACAGATACGCAGTATTTT. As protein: CASSLQRSTDTQYF. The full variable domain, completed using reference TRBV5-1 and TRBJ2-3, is KAGVTQTPRYLIKTRGQQVTLSCSPISGHRSVSWYQQTPGQGLQFLFEYFSETQRNKGNFPGRFSGRQFSNSRSEMNVSTLELGDSALYLCASSLQRSTDTQYFGPGTRLTVL.

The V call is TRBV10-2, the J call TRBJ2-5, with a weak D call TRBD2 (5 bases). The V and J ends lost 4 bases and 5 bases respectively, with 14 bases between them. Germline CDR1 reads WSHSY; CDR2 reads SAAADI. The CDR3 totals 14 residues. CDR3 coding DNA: TGCGCCAGCAGTGTGAGCGGAACCGGGGAGACCCAGTACTTC. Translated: CASSVSGTGETQYF.

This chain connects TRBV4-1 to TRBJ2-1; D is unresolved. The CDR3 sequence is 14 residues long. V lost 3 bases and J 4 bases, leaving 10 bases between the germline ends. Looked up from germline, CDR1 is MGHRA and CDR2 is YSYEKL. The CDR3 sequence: CASSQEASYNEQFF. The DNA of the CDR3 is TGCGCCAGCAGCCAGGAAGCGTCGTACAATGAGCAGTTCTTC.

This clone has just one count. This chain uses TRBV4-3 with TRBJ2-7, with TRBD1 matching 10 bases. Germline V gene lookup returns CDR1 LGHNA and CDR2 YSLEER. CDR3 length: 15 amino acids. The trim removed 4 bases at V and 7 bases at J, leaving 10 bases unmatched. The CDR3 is CASSREGTGVREQYF. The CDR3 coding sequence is TGCGCCAGCAGCCGCGAGGGGACAGGGGTCAGGGAGCAGTACTTC.

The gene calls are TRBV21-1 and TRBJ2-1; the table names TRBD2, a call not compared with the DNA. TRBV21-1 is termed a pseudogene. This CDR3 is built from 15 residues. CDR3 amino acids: CASSRGDPRTHEQFF. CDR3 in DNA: TGTGCCAGCAGCAGGGGGGACCCTAGAACCCATGAGCAGTTCTTC.

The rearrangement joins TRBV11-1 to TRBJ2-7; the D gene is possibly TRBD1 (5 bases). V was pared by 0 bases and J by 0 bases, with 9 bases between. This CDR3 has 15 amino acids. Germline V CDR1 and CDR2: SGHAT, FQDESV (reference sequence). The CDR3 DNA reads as TGTGCCAGCAGCTTAGCTGTCGACAGCTCCTACGAGCAGTACTTC. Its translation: CASSLAVDSSYEQYF.

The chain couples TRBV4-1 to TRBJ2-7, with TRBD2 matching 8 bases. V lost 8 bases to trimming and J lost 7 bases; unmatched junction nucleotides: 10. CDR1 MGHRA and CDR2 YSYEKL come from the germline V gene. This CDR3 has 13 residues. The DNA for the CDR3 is TGCGCCAGCGCCCGCCCGGGAGGGTATGAGCAGTACTTC. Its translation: CASARPGGYEQYF.

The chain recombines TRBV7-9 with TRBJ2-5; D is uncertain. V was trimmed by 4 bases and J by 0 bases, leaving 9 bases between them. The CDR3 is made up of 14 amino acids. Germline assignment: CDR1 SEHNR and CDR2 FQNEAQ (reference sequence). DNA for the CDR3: TGTGCCAGCAGCTCCGGGCGGTACCAAGAGACCCAGTACTTC. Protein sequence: CASSSGRYQETQYF.

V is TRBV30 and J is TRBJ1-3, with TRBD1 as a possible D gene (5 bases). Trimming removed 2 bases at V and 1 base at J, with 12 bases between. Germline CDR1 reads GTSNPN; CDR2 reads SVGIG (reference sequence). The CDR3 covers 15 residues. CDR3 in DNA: TGTGCCTGGAGTCAGACAGTGCGGTCTGGAAACACCATATATTTT. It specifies CAWSQTVRSGNTIYF.

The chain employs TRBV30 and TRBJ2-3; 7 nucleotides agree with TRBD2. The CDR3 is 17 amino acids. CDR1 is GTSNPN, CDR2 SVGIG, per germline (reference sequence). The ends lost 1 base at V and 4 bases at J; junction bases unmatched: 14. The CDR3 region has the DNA TGTGCCTGGAGTGAGGCCTGGACTAGAGGGGAGGCAGATACGCAGTATTTT. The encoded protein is CAWSEAWTRGEADTQYF.

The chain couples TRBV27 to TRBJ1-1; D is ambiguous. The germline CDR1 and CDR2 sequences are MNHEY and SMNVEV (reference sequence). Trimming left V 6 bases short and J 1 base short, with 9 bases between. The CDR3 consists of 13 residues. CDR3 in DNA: TGTGCCAGCAGGTCCCCAAGGAACACTGAAGCTTTCTTT. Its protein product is CASRSPRNTEAFF.

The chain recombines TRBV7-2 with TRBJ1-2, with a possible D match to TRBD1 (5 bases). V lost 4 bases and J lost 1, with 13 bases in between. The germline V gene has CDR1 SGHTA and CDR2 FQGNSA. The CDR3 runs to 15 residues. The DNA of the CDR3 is TGTGCCAGCAGCTCATTAACGGGACTTAACTATGGCTACACCTTC. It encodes CASSSLTGLNYGYTF.

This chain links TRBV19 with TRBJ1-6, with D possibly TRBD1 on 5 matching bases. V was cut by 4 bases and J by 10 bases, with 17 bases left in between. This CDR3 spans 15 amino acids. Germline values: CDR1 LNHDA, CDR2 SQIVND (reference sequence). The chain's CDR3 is CASSNLGTSGSPLHF. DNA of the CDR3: TGTGCCAGTAGTAATTTGGGGACCTCGGGCTCACCCCTCCACTTT.

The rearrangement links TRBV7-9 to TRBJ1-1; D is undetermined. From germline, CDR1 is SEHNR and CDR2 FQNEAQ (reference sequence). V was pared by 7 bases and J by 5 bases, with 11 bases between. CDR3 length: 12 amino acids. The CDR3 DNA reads TGTGCCAGCAACTTCGGCGGAACTGAAGCTTTCTTT. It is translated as CASNFGGTEAFF.

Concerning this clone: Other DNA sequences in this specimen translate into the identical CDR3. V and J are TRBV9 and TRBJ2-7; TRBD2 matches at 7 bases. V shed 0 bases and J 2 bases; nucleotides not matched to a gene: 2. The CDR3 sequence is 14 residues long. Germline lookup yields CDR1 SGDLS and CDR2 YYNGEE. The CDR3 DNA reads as TGTGCCAGCAGCGTAGGCGGGAGCCCCTACGAGCAGTACTTC. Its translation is CASSVGGSPYEQYF. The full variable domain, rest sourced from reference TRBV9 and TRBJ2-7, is DSGVTQTPKHLITATGQRVTLRCSPRSGDLSVYWYQQSLDQGLQFLIQYYNGEERAKGNILERFSAQQFPDLHSELNLSSLELGDSALYFCASSVGGSPYEQYFGPGTRLTVT.

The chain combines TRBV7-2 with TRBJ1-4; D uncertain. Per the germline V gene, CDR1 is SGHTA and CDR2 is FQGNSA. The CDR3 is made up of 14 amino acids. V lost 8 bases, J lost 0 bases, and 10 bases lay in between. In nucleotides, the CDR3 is TGTGCCAGCGCGGAACGTGCAACTAATGAAAAACTGTTTTTT. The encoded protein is CASAERATNEKLFF. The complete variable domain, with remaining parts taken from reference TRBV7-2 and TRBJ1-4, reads GAGVSQSPSNKVTEKGKDVELRCDPISGHTALYWYRQSLGQGLEFLIYFQGNSAPDKSGLPSDRFSAERTGGSVSTLTIQRTQQEDSAVYLCASAERATNEKLFFGSGTQLSVL.